The 28 T cell receptor beta chains below all came from one sample that was sequenced in a study of resident and recirculating memory T cells in vitiligo. The assay was immunoSEQ multiplex PCR, and TCRdb's table has in-frame clones only and misses some. The sample shows 39,000 or so clones, about nine tenths of them seen only once. The sample taken for sequencing was blood. These receptors were obtained from a male donor with vitiligo.

The V call is TRBV7-2, the J call TRBJ2-5; D may be TRBD1 (5 bases). The CDR3 loop spans 12 amino acids. V gave up 6 bases and J gave up 8 bases, with 13 bases separating them. CDR1 is SGHTA, CDR2 FQGNSA, per germline. This CDR3 reads CASSAQGSTQYF. The CDR3 DNA sequence: TGTGCCAGCAGTGCCCAGGGATCTACCCAGTACTTC.

This clone appeared a single time. The V call is TRBV19, the J call TRBJ1-1; possible D gene TRBD1, 6 bases. With 5 bases removed from V and 0 bases from J, the gap between germline ends came to 22 bases. The CDR3 has 18 amino acids. The V gene's germline CDR1 is LNHDA and CDR2 SQIVND (reference sequence). The CDR3 region is CASSLWARRGGMNTEAFF. Written as DNA, the CDR3 is TGTGCCAGTAGTCTATGGGCCCGCAGGGGTGGGATGAACACTGAAGCTTTCTTT.

The genes are TRBV7-2 and TRBJ2-5; TRBD1 agrees at 8 bases. Germline V CDR1 and CDR2: SGHTA, FQGNSA. Trimming took 0 bases from V and 4 from J; bases not matched to a gene: 7. This CDR3 comprises 16 residues. CDR3 nucleotide sequence: TGTGCCAGCAGCTTAGCGGCACAGGGGGTGGTAGAGACCCAGTACTTC. It specifies CASSLAAQGVVETQYF.

The V gene is TRBV15, the J gene TRBJ2-7; 9 nucleotides agree with TRBD2. There are 14 residues in the CDR3. Germline trimming cut 6 bases from V and 3 bases from J; bases unmatched to any gene: 6. Germline CDR1 reads LNHNV; CDR2 reads YYDKDF (reference sequence). The CDR3 region is CATSHSGGHYEQYF. DNA for the CDR3: TGTGCCACCAGTCATAGCGGGGGCCACTACGAGCAGTACTTC.

This clone turned up a few times. CDR3 protein: CASSDTSTGFETQYF. The CDR3, as DNA: TGTGCCAGCAGTGACACCTCGACAGGGTTCGAGACCCAGTACTTC. This chain uses TRBV2 with TRBJ2-5; TRBD1 matches at 7 bases. This CDR3 is 15 amino acids long. V lost 3 bases and J lost 5; bases outside the gene matches: 9. CDR1 is SNHLY and CDR2 is FYNNEI in the germline V gene.

The V call is TRBV6-5, the J call TRBJ2-7; perhaps TRBD2 as D (6 bases). The germline V gene has CDR1 MNHEY and CDR2 SVGAGI. The CDR3 length is 13 residues. Deletions cut 0 bases from V and 10 bases from J, with 13 bases between. The CDR3 is CASSYSISGVQYF. In nucleotides, the CDR3 is TGTGCCAGCAGTTACTCGATATCGGGGGTTCAGTACTTC.

J is TRBJ1-2 and V is TRBV7-2, with D perhaps matching TRBD1 (5 bases). CDR1 is SGHTA and CDR2 is FQGNSA in the germline V gene. The CDR3 totals 12 residues. V lost 5 bases and J 7 bases, leaving 11 bases between the germline ends. Written as DNA, the CDR3 is TGTGCCAGCAGCCCCGGGGGGTCTGGCTACACCTTC. As protein: CASSPGGSGYTF.

The chain is built from TRBV4-3 and TRBJ1-1; 7 bases line up with TRBD1. Germline-derived CDR1 and CDR2 are LGHNA and YSLEER. V trimming: 6 bases; J trimming: 1 base; junction bases outside the gene matches: 5. There are 14 residues in the CDR3. CDR3 loop: CASRRGQTNTEAFF. The CDR3 coding sequence is TGCGCCAGCAGGAGGGGGCAGACGAACACTGAAGCTTTCTTT.

V and J are TRBV4-3 and TRBJ1-2; tentatively, D is TRBD1 (6 bases). The CDR3 totals 14 residues. Trimming removed 1 base at V and 6 bases at J, with 12 bases between. From germline, CDR1 is LGHNA and CDR2 YSLEER. The CDR3, as DNA: TGCGCCAGCAGCCAAGCAGGAAGGGGGAATGGCTACACCTTC. As protein: CASSQAGRGNGYTF.

The chain combines TRBV7-8 with TRBJ2-5, with D perhaps TRBD2 (7 bases). Trimming took off 5 bases at V and 4 bases at J, with 20 bases between the two ends. The CDR3 has 16 residues. Germline V gene data show CDR1 as SGHVS and CDR2 as FQNEAQ. CDR3 DNA: TGTGCCAGCAGCCACGCCGAGGGGGGGGGCCGAGAGACCCAGTACTTC. It yields the protein CASSHAEGGGRETQYF.

This chain uses TRBV7-2 with TRBJ1-5; the match to TRBD1 covers 7 bases. With V trimmed by 4 bases and J by 7 bases, 4 bases remained unmatched. Germline CDR1 is SGHTA and CDR2 is FQGNSA. The CDR3 loop spans 13 amino acids. CDR3 coding DNA: TGTGCCAGCAGCTCTCGGACAGGACAGCCCCAGCATTTT. Its protein product is CASSSRTGQPQHF.

The J gene is TRBJ2-7, the V gene TRBV5-4, with D maybe TRBD2 (6 bases). Trimming shortened V by 0 bases and J by 5 bases, and 9 bases separated the two germline ends. Germline CDR1 is SGHNT and CDR2 is YYREEE (reference sequence). CDR3 length equals 13 residues. The CDR3 coding sequence is TGTGCCAGCAGCTTGGTGGGGGGTCACGAGCAGTACTTC. Translating it yields CASSLVGGHEQYF.

The genes are TRBV27 and TRBJ1-1; 8 positions match TRBD1. The CDR3 has 14 residues. Losses at the gene ends were 7 bases for V and 5 bases for J; bases not matched to a gene: 9. Germline V gives CDR1 MNHEY, CDR2 SMNVEV (reference sequence). The DNA of the CDR3 is TGTGCCAGCACTACGACAGGGGAAGCAACTGAAGCTTTCTTT. As protein: CASTTTGEATEAFF.

The V gene is TRBV5-4, the J gene TRBJ2-7; TRBD2 matches at 7 bases. The CDR3 contains 16 residues. Losses at the gene ends were 4 bases for V and 6 bases for J; bases not matched to a gene: 16. Germline CDR1 SGHNT, CDR2 YYREEE (reference sequence). In DNA form, the CDR3 reads TGTGCCAGCAGCCCCGGGGGGAGGGGAGGGACGTTCGAGCAGTACTTC. Its protein product is CASSPGGRGGTFEQYF.

The chain employs TRBV5-4 and TRBJ2-2; no clear D. Trimming removed 6 bases from V and 6 bases from J, with 6 bases in between. This CDR3 region has 11 residues. Germline CDR1 reads SGHNT; CDR2 reads YYREEE (reference sequence). CDR3 DNA sequence: TGTGCCAGCACATTTGCCGGGGAGCTGTTTTTT. Translation gives CASTFAGELFF.

This clone was counted between two and nine times. V and J are TRBV5-4 and TRBJ1-2, with 7 bases identical to TRBD1. The J segment lost 4 bases and the V segment lost 2 bases, leaving 5 bases of the junction unmatched. Per the germline V gene, CDR1 is SGHNT and CDR2 is YYREEE (reference sequence). The CDR3 consists of 14 residues. The CDR3 DNA is TGTGCCAGCAGCTTAGACGGGACAGCCTATGGCTACACCTTC. This translates into CASSLDGTAYGYTF.

The chain joins TRBV14 to TRBJ2-5; 15 nucleotides align to TRBD2. With 0 bases clipped from V and 1 base from J, the junction kept 6 bases outside the gene matches. This CDR3 is 19 amino acids long. Germline CDR1 SGHDN, CDR2 FVKESK. CDR3 nucleotides: TGTGCCAGCAGCCAAGAGGTTCCGGGACTAGCGGGGGGCCAAGAGACCCAGTACTTC. Its translation: CASSQEVPGLAGGQETQYF.

V gene TRBV7-3 combines with J gene TRBJ2-3; the match to TRBD2 covers 9 bases. The CDR3 contains 16 residues. V shed 5 bases and J 4 bases; nucleotides not matched to a gene: 10. Germline V gene data show CDR1 as SGHTA and CDR2 as FQGTGA. The CDR3 spells CASSLVPSGAADTQYF. In DNA, the CDR3 is TGTGCCAGCAGCCTCGTTCCTAGCGGGGCCGCAGATACGCAGTATTTT.

The V gene is TRBV9, the J gene TRBJ2-7, with D possibly matching TRBD1 (6 bases). Per the germline V gene, CDR1 is SGDLS and CDR2 is YYNGEE. V was pared by 4 bases and J by 2 bases, with 19 bases between. The length of the CDR3 is 16 residues. The CDR3 DNA follows: TGTGCCAGCAGCCCTCGTGGGCAGGGGTCGGCCTACGAGCAGTACTTC. Amino acids: CASSPRGQGSAYEQYF.

V gene TRBV30 combines with J gene TRBJ1-1; the D is unclear. The ends were cut back, 0 bases at V and 3 bases at J, with 8 bases in the middle. The CDR3 loop spans 13 amino acids. CDR1 is GTSNPN, CDR2 SVGIG, per germline (reference sequence). CDR3 in DNA: TGTGCCTGGAGTGTACGGGAGGACACTGAAGCTTTCTTT. It encodes CAWSVREDTEAFF.

This clone is a singleton in its sample. This sequence joins TRBV10-3 and TRBJ1-3; a possible D gene is TRBD1 (6 bases). Trimming left V 6 bases short and J 4 bases short, with 10 bases between. Germline values: CDR1 ENHRY, CDR2 SYGVKD. The CDR3 contains 13 residues. CDR3 coding DNA: TGTGCCATCAGGGGGGACAAGGGAAACACCATATATTTT. Translation: CAIRGDKGNTIYF.

The V call is TRBV19, the J call TRBJ2-1; 10 bases align to TRBD2. Germline V lookup: CDR1 LNHDA, CDR2 SQIVND (reference sequence). The CDR3 is made up of 13 amino acids. J gave up 16 bases and V 5 bases, and 11 bases lay outside the gene matches. The DNA for the CDR3 is TGTGCCAGTAGTTATGTAGCGGGGGGCCCGGGATTCTTC. Translating it yields CASSYVAGGPGFF.

The rearrangement uses TRBV9 and TRBJ2-5, with 15 bases matching TRBD2. This CDR3 region has 17 residues. Germline trimming cut 0 bases from V and 5 bases from J; bases unmatched to any gene: 5. Per germline, CDR1 SGDLS and CDR2 YYNGEE. The CDR3 DNA sequence: TGTGCCAGCAGCGTAGGGACTAGCGGGGGGGCAGGGGAGACCCAGTACTTC. Amino acids: CASSVGTSGGAGETQYF.

CDR3 coding DNA: TGTGCCAGCAGTTACGACCTAGCGGGGGACCGTGAGCAGTTCTTC. Amino acids: CASSYDLAGDREQFF. This rearrangement joins TRBV6-5 to TRBJ2-1, with TRBD2 matching 10 bases. The V segment lost 2 bases and the J segment 9 bases; nucleotides outside the gene matches: 7. Germline lookup yields CDR1 MNHEY and CDR2 SVGAGI. The CDR3 length is 15 residues.

The V gene is TRBV5-5, the J gene TRBJ2-7; TRBD1 might be the D (6 bases). Germline-derived CDR1 and CDR2 are SGHKS and YYEKEE (reference sequence). The V gene lost 2 bases and the J gene lost 4 bases, with 25 bases spanning the gap. The CDR3 contains 18 residues. DNA of the CDR3: TGTGCCAGCAGCTTAATCTCTGCTCACGACAGGCAAAAGTACGAGCAGTACTTC. Amino acids: CASSLISAHDRQKYEQYF.

The rearrangement joins TRBV7-9 to TRBJ1-6; possibly TRBD1 for D (6 bases). CDR1 and CDR2 from the germline V gene are SEHNR and FQNEAQ (reference sequence). The CDR3 spans 18 residues. Trimming removed 5 bases at V and 0 bases at J, with 17 bases between. CDR3 DNA sequence: TGTGCCAGCAGCCACCGGGCAGGGGACCTCTCCTATAATTCACCCCTCCACTTT. Translating it yields CASSHRAGDLSYNSPLHF.

The chain recombines TRBV6-5 with TRBJ1-1; possible D gene TRBD1, 6 bases. The germline V gene has CDR1 MNHEY and CDR2 SVGAGI. CDR3 length: 14 amino acids. V was shortened by 4 bases and J by 11 bases, with 20 bases between the two germline ends. The CDR3 here is CASSSLDLGTPAFF. The DNA of the CDR3 is TGTGCCAGCAGTTCCTTGGATCTGGGGACACCCGCTTTCTTT.

The chain is built from TRBV10-3 and TRBJ2-7, with D possibly TRBD2 on 6 matching bases. Between the trimmed V and J ends, which lost 7 bases and 5 bases, there was a span of 18 bases. There are 14 residues in the CDR3. CDR1 and CDR2 (germline): ENHRY, SYGVKD. The CDR3 DNA reads as TGTGCCATCAACCTAGATAAAGGAGGGAACGAGCAGTACTTC. Protein product: CAINLDKGGNEQYF.